Listed here are 13 T cell receptor beta chains from one sample, sequenced in a study of beta chain features in type 1 diabetes. What was sequenced were expressed TCRB transcripts, since all of the isolated RNA had been reverse transcribed. The repertoire was sequenced with immunoSEQ multiplex PCR; TCRdb's copy has only in-frame clones and lacks some. The sample consists of about half a million clones, 11% of them appearing once. The sample comprised naive CD4+ T cells from blood. These receptors originate from a woman aged 18-29 years in good health.

The rearrangement links TRBV30 to TRBJ2-5; D call uncertain. TRBJ2-7 matches the DNA end more closely, so the J call is doubtful. Germline V CDR1 and CDR2: GTSNPN, SVGIG (reference sequence). CDR3 length equals 11 residues. The CDR3 nucleotides are TGTGCCTGGAGTGTACTCTACGAGCAGTACTTC. Encoded protein: CAWSVLYEQYF.

Note on this clone: Given a much more abundant clone one base away, this may be a read error. The sample carries other DNA sequences with the same CDR3. The gene calls are TRBV27 and TRBJ1-2; TRBD1 matches 8 bases. V lost 4 bases to trimming and J lost 3 bases; unmatched junction nucleotides: 1. CDR3 length: 13 amino acids. Per germline, CDR1 MNHEY and CDR2 SMNVEV (reference sequence). The CDR3 DNA follows: TGTGCCAGCAGTTCACAGGGGGACTATGGCTACACCTTC. It codes for CASSSQGDYGYTF.

This clone has a handful of counts. The CDR3 nucleotides read TGTGCCAGCAGCGAAGCCGGGACTACCCACAATGAGCAGTTCTTC. Translating it yields CASSEAGTTHNEQFF. V usage is TRBV5-6 and J usage is TRBJ2-1; 7 positions match TRBD2. There are 15 residues in the CDR3. J gave up 5 bases and V 4 bases, and 9 bases lay outside the gene matches. The germline V gene has CDR1 SGHDT and CDR2 YYEEEE.

Turning to this clone: Other nucleotide sequences in the sample specify the same CDR3. The rearrangement links TRBV7-9 to TRBJ2-1; D is unresolved. Deletions cut 2 bases from V and 0 bases from J, with 5 bases between. This CDR3 comprises 14 residues. Germline CDR1 SEHNR, CDR2 FQNEAQ (reference sequence). In nucleotides, the CDR3 is TGTGCCAGCAGCTTAAGCAGCTCCTACAATGAGCAGTTCTTC. This gives the protein CASSLSSSYNEQFF.

This clone was seen a few times. The V and J genes are TRBV9 and TRBJ2-1; 8 nucleotides agree with TRBD2. The CDR3 consists of 15 residues. Germline lookup yields CDR1 SGDLS and CDR2 YYNGEE. J was trimmed by 2 bases and V by 0 bases; bases with no gene match: 1. The CDR3 loop reads CASSVAREAYNEQFF. CDR3 in DNA: TGTGCCAGCAGCGTAGCGCGGGAGGCCTACAATGAGCAGTTCTTC.

The rearrangement links TRBV4-2 to TRBJ2-7, with 7 bases aligning to TRBD2. Germline trimming cut 5 bases from V and 6 bases from J; bases unmatched to any gene: 16. The CDR3 is made up of 16 amino acids. Germline assignment: CDR1 LGHNA and CDR2 YNFKEQ. CDR3: CASSTVGGRAVGEQYF. The CDR3, as DNA: TGTGCCAGCAGCACAGTAGGAGGGAGGGCCGTCGGCGAGCAGTACTTC.

The table lists this clone with a few counts. The sample contains more than one DNA sequence encoding this CDR3. The chain joins TRBV28 to TRBJ2-7; no reliable D call. Deletions cut 2 bases from V and 3 bases from J, with 5 bases between. This CDR3 contains 12 residues. Germline CDR1 reads MDHEN; CDR2 reads SYDVKM. The CDR3 DNA sequence: TGTGCCAGCAGTTTAGATGGCTACGAGCAGTACGTC. It yields the protein CASSLDGYEQYV.

The J gene is TRBJ2-7, the V gene TRBV28; tentative D call: TRBD2 (7 bases). Germline V gives CDR1 MDHEN, CDR2 SYDVKM. The CDR3 loop spans 15 amino acids. Trimming removed 5 bases at V and 2 bases at J, with 16 bases between. CDR3 region: CASSRVLGGPYEQYF. For the CDR3, the DNA is TGTGCCAGCAGTAGAGTACTCGGGGGGCCCTACGAGCAGTACTTC.

The V gene is TRBV5-1, the J gene TRBJ1-6; D perhaps matches TRBD1 (5 bases). Trimming left V 0 bases short and J 5 bases short, with 9 bases between. CDR3 length: 15 amino acids. CDR1 and CDR2 (germline): SGHRS, YFSETQ. CDR3 loop: CASSLGQSNNSPLHF. CDR3 DNA sequence: TGCGCCAGCAGCTTGGGACAGTCAAATAATTCACCCCTCCACTTT.

The rearrangement links TRBV5-1 to TRBJ2-7; TRBD1 might be the D (5 bases). Trimming shortened V by 0 bases and J by 3 bases, and 10 bases separated the two germline ends. The CDR3 is 14 residues long. Germline CDR1 reads SGHRS; CDR2 reads YFSETQ. The CDR3 spells CASSLGSQDYEQYF. For the CDR3, the DNA is TGCGCCAGCAGCTTGGGTTCACAGGACTACGAGCAGTACTTC.

The V gene is TRBV7-9, the J gene TRBJ2-1; TRBD1 is a possible D gene (6 bases). The germline V and J ends were trimmed by 6 bases and 0 bases, with 15 bases remaining between them. Germline loops: CDR1 SEHNR, CDR2 FQNEAQ (reference sequence). CDR3 length equals 16 residues. CDR3 sequence: CASRSRADSSYNEQFF. For the CDR3, the DNA is TGTGCCAGCAGATCCAGAGCGGACAGCTCCTACAATGAGCAGTTCTTC.

This clone has only a few counts. This chain links TRBV6-5 with TRBJ1-2, with 7 nucleotides matching TRBD1. The CDR3 is made up of 13 amino acids. In germline, CDR1 is MNHEY, CDR2 SVGAGI. The J segment lost 6 bases and the V segment lost 5 bases, leaving 6 bases of the junction unmatched. CDR3 sequence: CASSPRQGNGYTF. In nucleotides, the CDR3 is TGTGCCAGCAGTCCGAGACAGGGTAATGGCTACACCTTC.

This chain connects TRBV29-1 to TRBJ2-3, with 8 nucleotides matching TRBD2. J gave up 3 bases and V 1 base, and 6 bases lay outside the gene matches. This CDR3 has 15 amino acids. Per germline, CDR1 SQVTM and CDR2 ANQGSEA. The CDR3 sequence: CSVEAGGRATDTQYF. CDR3 bases: TGCAGCGTTGAAGCGGGGGGGAGGGCTACAGATACGCAGTATTTT.